Following are 20 T cell receptor beta chains from one sample sequenced in a study of T cell responses to AZD1222 COVID-19 vaccine. Some clones are missing from TCRdb's copy, which holds only in-frame ones; the method was immunoSEQ multiplex PCR. Its table lists some 150,000 clones. Sequenced: peripheral blood. Source of these receptors: an adult in good health.

V is TRBV19 and J is TRBJ2-7; 7 bases line up with TRBD1. Germline V gene sequence: CDR1 LNHDA, CDR2 SQIVND (reference sequence). V trimming: 5 bases; J trimming: 2 bases; junction bases outside the gene matches: 15. The CDR3 sequence is 17 residues long. DNA for the CDR3: TGTGCCAGTAGTTCCCGTCCCGGGACAGTAACAGCCTACGAGCAGTACTTC. Its translation: CASSSRPGTVTAYEQYF.

V gene TRBV19 combines with J gene TRBJ1-2; D unresolved. Trimming shortened V by 5 bases and J by 9 bases, and 22 bases separated the two germline ends. Germline V gene sequence: CDR1 LNHDA, CDR2 SQIVND (reference sequence). The CDR3 is 15 amino acids. The CDR3 protein is CASSVSFLLKKSYTF. In DNA, the CDR3 is TGTGCCAGTAGTGTTTCATTTCTGCTGAAAAAGAGCTACACCTTC.

V and J are TRBV29-1 and TRBJ2-7; TRBD2 might be the D (6 bases). Germline CDR1 reads SQVTM; CDR2 reads ANQGSEA. The germline V and J ends were trimmed by 4 bases and 5 bases, with 18 bases remaining between them. The CDR3 spans 14 residues. The CDR3 protein is CSVGWRRGRDEQYF. CDR3 coding DNA: TGCAGCGTTGGGTGGAGGCGGGGTCGGGACGAGCAGTACTTC.

The chain has TRBV6-2 or TRBV6-3 and TRBJ1-6, with 7 positions matching TRBD1. The CDR3 totals 15 residues. Unmatched junction bases numbered 12, after V lost 3 bases and J lost 13 bases. Germline V gene data show CDR1 as MNHEY and CDR2 as SVGEGT. In DNA, the CDR3 is TGTGCCAGCAGTTATAGGGGGCGCGCTGGGTCGCCCCTCCACTTT. Translation gives CASSYRGRAGSPLHF.

The J gene is TRBJ1-1, the V gene TRBV3-1 (or the pseudogene TRBV3-2); TRBD1 agrees at 7 bases. This CDR3 is built from 14 residues. After removal of 6 bases from V and 1 base from J, the junction contained 5 bases not matched to a gene. Germline CDR1 LGHDT, CDR2 YNNKEL (reference sequence). DNA for the CDR3: TGTGCCAGCAGACCGGGGACAGCGAACACTGAAGCTTTCTTT. Its protein is CASRPGTANTEAFF.

The chain recombines TRBV4-1 with TRBJ1-1; 10 bases line up with TRBD1. This CDR3 region has 16 residues. The germline gives CDR1 MGHRA, CDR2 YSYEKL. Trimming took 5 bases from V and 3 from J; bases not matched to a gene: 9. The CDR3: CASSGRDRGFHTEAFF. CDR3 bases: TGCGCCAGCAGCGGCCGGGACAGGGGATTTCACACTGAAGCTTTCTTT.

The chain uses TRBV2 and TRBJ2-7; weak D call: TRBD2 (6 bases). In germline, CDR1 is SNHLY, CDR2 FYNNEI. This CDR3 is 14 amino acids long. V lost 4 bases and J 3 bases, leaving 13 bases between the germline ends. The CDR3 DNA is TGTGCCAGCAGTGGCCGGGACTGGGGCTACGAGCAGTACTTC. Amino acid sequence: CASSGRDWGYEQYF.

This sequence joins TRBV27 and TRBJ1-5; no clear D. CDR3 size: 15 residues. Germline V gene lookup returns CDR1 MNHEY and CDR2 SMNVEV (reference sequence). V gave up 0 bases and J gave up 4 bases, with 10 bases separating them. This CDR3 reads CASSLSIMGNQPQHF. CDR3 DNA sequence: TGTGCCAGCAGTTTATCGATAATGGGGAATCAGCCCCAGCATTTT.

The chain carries TRBV5-1 and TRBJ2-5; TRBD1 agrees at 12 bases. J gave up 5 bases and V 4 bases, and 6 bases lay outside the gene matches. The germline CDR1 and CDR2 sequences are SGHRS and YFSETQ. CDR3 length: 15 residues. As DNA, the CDR3 is TGCGCCAGCAGCCCCGGGACAGGGGGCCGGGAGACCCAGTACTTC. Its protein is CASSPGTGGRETQYF.

The V and J genes are TRBV4-1 and TRBJ1-5; 9 bases align to TRBD1. Germline V CDR1 and CDR2: MGHRA, YSYEKL. This CDR3 has 15 residues. The J segment lost 3 bases and the V segment lost 5 bases, leaving 5 bases of the junction unmatched. This CDR3 reads CASSWDRAYNQPQHF. CDR3 nucleotides: TGCGCCAGCAGCTGGGACAGGGCCTACAATCAGCCCCAGCATTTT.

The rearrangement uses TRBV10-3 and TRBJ1-2; D gene uncertain. V lost 6 bases, J lost 4 bases, and 12 bases lay in between. Looked up from germline, CDR1 is ENHRY and CDR2 is SYGVKD. This CDR3 has 13 residues. The CDR3 region has the DNA TGTGCCATCAGAGTAGGAGGAGGCTATGGCTACACCTTC. Translation: CAIRVGGGYGYTF.

The chain carries TRBV18 and TRBJ1-2, with a tentative D call TRBD1 (5 bases). The ends were cut back, 2 bases at V and 4 bases at J, with 17 bases in the middle. Germline V gene sequence: CDR1 KGHSH, CDR2 LQKENI. The CDR3 has 16 amino acids. The CDR3 DNA sequence: TGTGCCAGCTCACCAACTATGGCCAGGGCAATCTATGGCTACACCTTC. It is translated as CASSPTMARAIYGYTF.

V usage is TRBV6-5 and J usage is TRBJ2-2; D gene uncertain. The CDR3 length is 14 residues. Trimming removed 6 bases at V and 6 bases at J, with 14 bases between. Germline CDR1 is MNHEY and CDR2 is SVGAGI. The CDR3 nucleotides are TGTGCCAGCAGACCTCGGGTTCAGGCCGGGGAGCTGTTTTTT. Translating it yields CASRPRVQAGELFF.

The J gene is TRBJ2-1, the V gene TRBV28, with TRBD2 matching 9 bases. CDR3 length: 15 residues. Germline assignment: CDR1 MDHEN and CDR2 SYDVKM. V shed 6 bases and J 6 bases; nucleotides not matched to a gene: 9. CDR3 in amino acids: CASSLGTSSSNEQFF. The CDR3 coding sequence is TGTGCCAGCAGCCTTGGGACTAGCAGTAGCAATGAGCAGTTCTTC.

The gene calls are TRBV6-4 and TRBJ1-2; no reliable D call. Trimming removed 2 bases from V and 5 bases from J, with 9 bases in between. The CDR3 covers 13 residues. Germline V gives CDR1 MRHNA, CDR2 SNTAGT. DNA of the CDR3: TGTGCCAGCAGTGACAACTTGGGGTATGGCTACACCTTC. It yields the protein CASSDNLGYGYTF.

The chain employs TRBV5-4 and TRBJ1-2; D might be TRBD1 (6 bases). With 3 bases removed from V and 0 bases from J, the gap between germline ends came to 15 bases. This CDR3 has 16 amino acids. The V gene's germline CDR1 is SGHNT and CDR2 YYREEE (reference sequence). CDR3 protein: CASSYGQPRTNYGYTF. DNA for the CDR3: TGTGCCAGCAGCTACGGACAGCCTAGGACTAACTATGGCTACACCTTC. Looking up the rest from reference TRBV5-4 and TRBJ1-2 gives the full variable domain: ETGVTQSPTHLIKTRGQQVTLRCSSQSGHNTVSWYQQALGQGPQFIFQYYREEENGRGNFPPRFSGLQFPNYSSELNVNALELDDSALYLCASSYGQPRTNYGYTFGSGTRLTVV.

This chain joins TRBV11-3 and TRBJ2-5; 11 bases map to TRBD2. The CDR3 spans 16 residues. Germline V gene lookup returns CDR1 SGHNT and CDR2 YENEEA. V lost 5 bases, J lost 1 base, and 6 bases stayed unmatched. The CDR3 region has the DNA TGTGCCAGCAGCATAGGGACTAGCGGCTCCCAAGAGACCCAGTACTTC. It encodes CASSIGTSGSQETQYF. Looking up the rest from reference TRBV11-3 and TRBJ2-5 gives the full variable domain: EAGVVQSPRYKIIEKKQPVAFWCNPISGHNTLYWYLQNLGQGPELLIRYENEEAVDDSQLPKDRFSAERLKGVDSTLKIQPAELGDSAVYLCASSIGTSGSQETQYFGPGTRLLVL.

The chain combines TRBV6-5 with TRBJ2-1, with a weak D call TRBD2 (5 bases). The CDR3 totals 13 residues. The V gene lost 0 bases and the J gene lost 9 bases, with 9 bases spanning the gap. Germline V gives CDR1 MNHEY, CDR2 SVGAGI. CDR3 DNA: TGTGCCAGCAGTTACTCGCCGGGGTTTGAGCAGTTCTTC. This encodes CASSYSPGFEQFF.

In nucleotides, the CDR3 is TGTGCCAGCAGTTTACTGGGTGCAACTAATGAAAAACTGTTTTTT. Amino acid sequence: CASSLLGATNEKLFF. The chain links TRBV28 to TRBJ1-4; D ambiguous. The CDR3 is 15 residues long. In germline, CDR1 is MDHEN, CDR2 SYDVKM. V dropped 2 bases and J dropped 0 bases, with 7 bases sitting between them.

The V gene is TRBV3-1 (or the pseudogene TRBV3-2), the J gene TRBJ2-5, with TRBD2 matching 7 bases. With 4 bases clipped from V and 4 bases from J, the junction kept 15 bases outside the gene matches. This CDR3 has 17 amino acids. Germline CDR1 LGHDT, CDR2 YNNKEL (reference sequence). CDR3 amino acids: CASSRSPPGEGRETQYF. DNA of the CDR3: TGTGCCAGCAGCCGCTCCCCCCCCGGGGAGGGGAGAGAGACCCAGTACTTC.